This T cell receptor beta chain appears in the sequencing data of a study of blood T cell repertoires in COVID-19. Repertoires were generated with immunoSEQ multiplex PCR, while TCRdb's copy carries only in-frame clones and drops some. The table has 240,000 or so clones, around 87% seen once. The CDR3 extends over 13 amino acids. The V end was cut by 6 bases, the J end by 2 bases, with 10 bases between. This clonotype was sampled from a woman aged 65 to 85 with active or convalescent COVID-19. Material: peripheral blood. This rearrangement joins TRBV12-3 or TRBV12-4 to TRBJ2-5; weak D call: TRBD1 (6 bases). The CDR3 bases are TGTGCCAGCAGGGACAGTGCTCAAGAGACCCAGTACTTC. This translates into CASRDSAQETQYF.